Listed below are T cell receptor beta chains from one sample, sequenced in a study of PD-1 blockade in classical Hodgkin lymphoma. Here immunoSEQ multiplex PCR was the method, and the copy in TCRdb shows in-frame clones only, minus some. Among roughly 15,000 clones, over 80% were seen once, and the ten largest hold 30% to 45%. The material was peripheral blood mononuclear cells (PBMCs), obtained before the second cycle of nivolumab. Every receptor here comes from a human donor with classical Hodgkin lymphoma. Both conserved end residues are part of each CDR3. D genes are given only for firm matches. Clone size is shown for a subset of rows, as once, few, many or a class of expanded clone.

J,size,V,D,CDR3,DNA
TRBJ2-7,-,TRBV7-3,-,CASSSPSTGGTEQYF,TGTGCCAGCAGCTCCCCCTCGACAGGTGGGACCGAGCAGTACTTC
TRBJ2-5,-,TRBV11-1,-,CASSLVARSGETQYF,TGTGCCAGCAGCTTAGTTGCCAGATCGGGAGAGACCCAGTACTTC
TRBJ1-6,-,TRBV2,-,CASSERAGENSPLHF,TGTGCCAGCAGTGAGCGGGCAGGGGAGAATTCACCCCTCCACTTT
TRBJ1-4,-,TRBV5-4,TRBD1,CASSRDRATNEKLFF,TGTGCCAGCAGCCGGGACAGGGCGACTAATGAAAAACTGTTTTTT
TRBJ2-7,-,TRBV28,TRBD1,CASSWDRGWGEQYF,TGTGCCAGCAGTTGGGACAGGGGGTGGGGTGAGCAGTACTTC
TRBJ2-6,-,TRBV4-1,-,CASSQMGQGTGANVLTF,TGCGCCAGCAGCCAAATGGGGCAGGGAACTGGGGCCAACGTCCTGACTTTC
TRBJ2-2,-,TRBV7-8,TRBD1,CASSFRSGTGGSGELFF,TGTGCCAGCAGCTTTCGCTCCGGGACAGGGGGTTCCGGGGAGCTGTTTTTT
TRBJ1-1,-,TRBV2,-,CASIPRDGRAFF,TGTGCCAGCATTCCTCGGGACGGCAGGGCTTTCTTT
TRBJ1-2,-,TRBV6-6,-,CASSYGVTQRDYGYTF,TGTGCCAGCAGTTACGGGGTTACTCAACGCGACTATGGCTACACCTTC
TRBJ1-1,-,TRBV4-2,-,CASSQTEHMEAFF,TGTGCCAGCAGCCAAACAGAACATATGGAAGCTTTCTTT
TRBJ2-7,-,TRBV15,-,CATSKRQGLSYEQYF,TGTGCCACCAGCAAAAGACAGGGACTCTCCTACGAGCAGTACTTC
TRBJ1-6,-,TRBV10-3,-,CAISEKRAGRSPLHF,TGTGCCATCAGTGAAAAGCGTGCCGGACGGTCACCCCTCCACTTT
TRBJ2-2,-,TRBV5-4,TRBD1,CASSDGQGRNTGELFF,TGTGCCAGCAGCGACGGACAGGGTAGAAACACCGGGGAGCTGTTTTTT
TRBJ2-7,-,TRBV5-1,-,CASSFAVSYEQYF,TGCGCCAGCAGCTTTGCGGTTTCCTACGAGCAGTACTTC
TRBJ2-5,few,TRBV28,-,CASNTGAPETQYF,TGTGCCAGCAACACGGGAGCCCCCGAGACCCAGTACTTC
TRBJ2-2,-,TRBV4-1,-,CASTEPGDPNPRGELFF,TGCGCCAGCACGGAGCCCGGGGACCCTAACCCCAGGGGGGAGCTGTTTTTT
TRBJ2-1,-,TRBV7-9,TRBD2,CASTSNSGSYNEQFF,TGTGCCAGCACCTCCAATAGCGGGTCCTACAATGAGCAGTTCTTC
TRBJ2-2,-,TRBV7-6,TRBD1,CASSSNRGTGELFF,TGTGCCAGCAGTTCAAACAGGGGAACCGGGGAGCTGTTTTTT
TRBJ1-2,-,TRBV2,-,CASSNQESGYTF,TGTGCCAGCAGCAACCAGGAGAGTGGCTACACCTTC
TRBJ1-1,-,TRBV28,-,CASSARVLNTEAFF,TGTGCCAGCAGCGCCAGGGTTTTGAACACTGAAGCTTTCTTT
TRBJ2-5,-,TRBV5-4,-,CASSWEGDRRQETQYF,TGTGCCAGCAGCTGGGAGGGGGACAGGCGCCAAGAGACCCAGTACTTC
TRBJ1-4,-,TRBV28,-,CASRENEKLFF,TGTGCCAGCAGGGAGAATGAAAAACTGTTTTTT
TRBJ2-1,-,TRBV6-4,TRBD2,CASSESSGSGDEQFF,TGTGCCAGCAGTGAATCTAGCGGGAGTGGGGATGAGCAGTTCTTC
TRBJ1-3,-,TRBV7-9,-,CASSSPFGNTIYF,TGTGCCAGCAGTTCCCCTTTCGGAAACACCATATATTTT
TRBJ2-2,-,TRBV12-5,TRBD1,CASGLARWDRGPGELFF,TGTGCTAGTGGTTTGGCCCGGTGGGACAGGGGTCCCGGGGAGCTGTTTTTT
TRBJ1-5,-,TRBV4-2,TRBD1,CASSQADRDSNQPQHF,TGTGCCAGCAGCCAAGCGGACAGGGATAGCAATCAGCCCCAGCATTTT
TRBJ1-1,-,TRBV6-5,-,CASSYIRLRYTEAFF,TGTGCCAGCAGTTACATACGTTTGCGGTACACTGAAGCTTTCTTT
TRBJ1-3,-,TRBV19,-,CASSIPGSGNTIYF,TGTGCCAGTAGTATACCGGGGTCTGGAAACACCATATATTTT
TRBJ2-2,once,TRBV5-1,-,CASSFSYGPTGELFF,TGCGCCAGCAGCTTCTCCTACGGACCGACCGGGGAGCTGTTTTTT
TRBJ1-4,-,TRBV27,-,CASSGSGGVRGEKLFF,TGTGCCAGCAGTGGCAGCGGGGGGGTGCGAGGGGAAAAACTGTTTTTT
TRBJ1-1,-,TRBV21-1,-,CASSKESAEAFF,TGTGCCAGCAGCAAAGAAAGCGCTGAAGCTTTCTTT
TRBJ2-1,-,TRBV7-2,-,CASSLREYNEQFF,TGTGCCAGCAGCTTACGAGAATACAATGAGCAGTTCTTC
TRBJ1-4,-,TRBV4-1,-,CATGLPSLANEKLFF,TGCGCCACCGGGCTACCTAGTTTGGCTAATGAAAAACTGTTTTTT
TRBJ1-2,-,TRBV6-1,-,CASSHEQVGYGYTF,TGTGCCAGCAGCCATGAACAGGTCGGCTATGGCTACACCTTC
TRBJ1-2,-,TRBV5-1,TRBD1,CASSPRTGAGANYGYTF,TGCGCCAGCAGCCCTCGGACAGGGGCTGGGGCTAACTATGGCTACACCTTC
TRBJ2-5,-,TRBV19,-,CASSMGVGGAQYF,TGTGCCAGTAGTATGGGGGTAGGCGGAGCCCAGTACTTC
TRBJ1-6,-,TRBV4-2,-,CASSQDEGWGSSLHF,TGTGCCAGCAGCCAAGATGAGGGGTGGGGTTCATCCCTCCACTTT
TRBJ1-2,-,TRBV28,-,CASSFPGGAAYGYTF,TGTGCCAGCAGTTTCCCGGGGGGGGCCGCCTATGGCTACACCTTC
TRBJ1-3,few,TRBV10-2,-,CASSTETGNTIYF,TGCGCCAGTTCTACAGAAACTGGAAACACCATATATTTT
TRBJ2-3,-,TRBV19,-,CASSSRGGGPDTQYF,TGTGCCAGTAGTTCCAGGGGAGGGGGGCCAGATACGCAGTATTTT
TRBJ1-1,-,TRBV6-1,-,CASSEAEQGWTEAFF,TGTGCCAGCAGTGAAGCTGAGCAGGGATGGACTGAAGCTTTCTTT
TRBJ2-6,-,TRBV11-2,TRBD2,CASRKLAGASGANVLTF,TGTGCCAGCAGGAAGCTGGCGGGAGCCTCTGGGGCCAACGTCCTGACTTTC
TRBJ2-7,-,TRBV28,-,CASSQTGYEQYF,TGTGCCAGCAGCCAGACAGGCTACGAGCAGTACTTC
TRBJ2-5,once,TRBV5-1,-,CASSFVGVQETQYF,TGCGCCAGCAGCTTTGTAGGAGTTCAAGAGACCCAGTACTTC
TRBJ2-7,-,TRBV9,-,CASSAHREQYF,TGTGCCAGCAGCGCACATAGAGAGCAGTACTTC
TRBJ1-5,-,TRBV10-3,-,CAISESWGQPQHF,TGTGCCATCAGTGAGTCTTGGGGCCAGCCCCAGCATTTT
TRBJ2-1,few,TRBV27,-,CASSLYQGMKNEQFF,TGTGCCAGCAGTTTATATCAGGGGATGAAAAATGAGCAGTTCTTC
TRBJ1-1,once,TRBV6-5,-,CASSYEGWNTEAFF,TGTGCCAGCAGTTACGAGGGCTGGAACACTGAAGCTTTCTTT
TRBJ2-3,once,TRBV5-1,-,CASSSTTLASWSTDTQYF,TGCGCCAGCAGCTCGACTACCTTGGCTAGTTGGAGCACAGATACGCAGTATTTT
TRBJ2-7,-,TRBV4-1,-,CASSQASQVYEQYF,TGCGCCAGCAGCCAGGCCTCTCAGGTCTACGAGCAGTACTTC
TRBJ1-1,-,TRBV6-1,TRBD1,CASSTRQGPGFF,TGTGCCAGCAGTACCCGACAGGGTCCGGGCTTCTTT
TRBJ2-1,-,TRBV11-2,-,CASSSVAGAALQFF,TGTGCCAGCAGCTCCGTCGCCGGGGCGGCCTTACAGTTCTTC
TRBJ1-1,-,TRBV7-9,-,CASSLDRAATEAFF,TGTGCCAGCAGCTTAGACAGGGCGGCCACTGAAGCTTTCTTT
TRBJ2-2,-,TRBV6-5,-,CASSLGGGTGELFF,TGTGCCAGCAGTTTGGGCGGCGGAACCGGGGAGCTGTTTTTT
TRBJ2-2,-,TRBV11-2,TRBD2,CASSSIAGDTGELFF,TGTGCCAGCAGCTCCATAGCGGGGGACACCGGGGAGCTGTTTTTT
TRBJ2-7,-,TRBV2,-,CASRVTRNGDEQYF,TGTGCCAGCAGGGTGACTAGGAATGGCGACGAGCAGTACTTC
TRBJ1-1,-,TRBV10-3,TRBD1,CATKQGESEAFF,TGTGCCACCAAACAGGGGGAATCTGAAGCTTTCTTT
TRBJ2-7,medium-sized,TRBV7-2,-,CASSLVGGPSYEQYF,TGTGCCAGCAGCTTAGTCGGGGGGCCCTCCTACGAGCAGTACTTC